Detailed here is one TCR beta chain. As yet, its antigen is unknown. The sample is drawn from a study of T cell repertoires in ileal Crohn's disease. Overall study: 30% to 40% were active smokers at surgery; median disease duration was approximately 8.5 years. All patients had surgery for stricturing (around 60%) or penetrating (about 39%) disease.

Findings and limits, study-wide: Clonal expansions were more frequent in active smokers than non-smokers at surgery.

This table comes from immunoSEQ multiplex PCR, and its TCRdb copy is limited to in-frame clones, with some not included. Among 9,500 to 15,000 clones, 70% to 80% were seen once, and the ten largest hold roughly 4.8%. Between the trimmed V and J ends, which lost 1 base and 2 bases, there was a span of 12 bases. This CDR3 is 16 amino acids long. The germline V gene encodes CDR1 MGHRA and CDR2 YSYEKL. The chain uses TRBV4-1 and TRBJ2-1; D gene ambiguous. Source material: ileal tissue. The origin of this receptor is an adult with Crohn's disease. The CDR3, as DNA: TGCGCCAGCAGCCAAGGCGCGAGAGGCGCCTACAATGAGCAGTTCTTC. Its protein is CASSQGARGAYNEQFF.